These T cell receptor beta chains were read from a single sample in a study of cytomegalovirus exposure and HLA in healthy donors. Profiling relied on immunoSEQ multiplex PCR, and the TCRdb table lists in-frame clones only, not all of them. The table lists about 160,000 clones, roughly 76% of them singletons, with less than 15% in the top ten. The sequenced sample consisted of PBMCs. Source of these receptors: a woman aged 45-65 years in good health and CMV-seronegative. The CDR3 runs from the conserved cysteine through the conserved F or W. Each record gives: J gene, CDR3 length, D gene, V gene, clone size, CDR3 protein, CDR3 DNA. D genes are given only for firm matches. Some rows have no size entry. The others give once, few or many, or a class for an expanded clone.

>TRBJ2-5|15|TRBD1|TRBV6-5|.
CASRKTGGMLETQYF
TGTGCCAGCAGAAAGACAGGGGGAATGCTAGAGACCCAGTACTTC
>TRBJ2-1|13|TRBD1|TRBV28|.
CASSKQGANEQFF
TGTGCCAGCAGTAAACAGGGGGCCAATGAGCAGTTCTTC
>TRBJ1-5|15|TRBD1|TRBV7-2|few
CASSTGQGTGQPQHF
TGTGCCAGCAGCACCGGACAGGGGACAGGGCAGCCCCAGCATTTT
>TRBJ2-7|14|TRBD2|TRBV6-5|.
CASSPASGSYEQYF
TGTGCCAGCAGTCCGGCTAGCGGATCCTACGAGCAGTACTTC
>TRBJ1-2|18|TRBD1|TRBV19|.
CASGEVPGLDRGGDGYTF
TGTGCCAGCGGAGAGGTTCCCGGCCTCGACAGGGGAGGAGATGGCTACACCTTC
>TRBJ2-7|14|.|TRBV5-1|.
CASSLESGSYEQYF
TGCGCCAGCAGCTTGGAATCCGGTTCCTACGAGCAGTACTTC
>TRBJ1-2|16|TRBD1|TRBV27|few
CASSPGTGGAGYGYTF
TGTGCCAGCAGTCCCGGGACAGGGGGCGCTGGGTATGGCTACACCTTC
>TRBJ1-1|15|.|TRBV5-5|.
CASSLSGQPHTEAFF
TGTGCCAGCAGCTTGAGTGGACAGCCTCACACTGAAGCTTTCTTT
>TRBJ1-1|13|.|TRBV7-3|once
CASSWTENTEAFF
TGTGCCAGCAGTTGGACAGAGAACACTGAAGCTTTCTTT
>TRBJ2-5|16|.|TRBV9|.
CASSAEGGGAQETQYF
TGTGCCAGCAGCGCCGAGGGAGGGGGTGCCCAAGAGACCCAGTACTTC
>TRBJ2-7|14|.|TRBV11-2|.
CASSLLQGSGEQYF
TGTGCCAGCAGCTTACTTCAGGGTTCCGGCGAGCAGTACTTC
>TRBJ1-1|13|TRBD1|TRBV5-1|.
CASSKDRGTEAFF
TGCGCCAGCAGCAAGGACAGGGGCACTGAAGCTTTCTTT
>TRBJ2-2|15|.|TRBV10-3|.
CAIRKRQGNTGELFF
TGTGCCATCAGGAAGAGGCAGGGGAACACCGGGGAGCTGTTTTTT
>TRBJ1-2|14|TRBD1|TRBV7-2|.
CASSLVTGNYGYTF
TGTGCCAGCAGCTTAGTGACAGGGAACTATGGCTACACCTTC
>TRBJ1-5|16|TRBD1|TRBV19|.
CASSRQGVSSNQPQHF
TGTGCCAGTAGTCGACAGGGAGTTTCTAGCAATCAGCCCCAGCATTTT
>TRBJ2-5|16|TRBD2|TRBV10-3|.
CAISESGAGGQETQYF
TGTGCCATCAGTGAGTCAGGAGCGGGGGGCCAAGAGACCCAGTACTTC
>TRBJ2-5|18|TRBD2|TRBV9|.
CASSVLGLATRGGETQYF
TGTGCCAGCAGCGTCCTCGGACTAGCGACCCGGGGAGGGGAGACCCAGTACTTC
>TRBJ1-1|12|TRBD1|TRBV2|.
CASRMTGREAFF
TGTGCCAGCAGGATGACAGGGAGGGAAGCTTTCTTT
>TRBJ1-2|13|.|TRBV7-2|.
CASSFGGAGGYTF
TGTGCCAGCAGCTTCGGGGGAGCCGGTGGCTACACCTTC
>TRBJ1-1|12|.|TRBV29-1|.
CSAITGVTEAFF
TGCAGCGCTATCACGGGGGTCACTGAAGCTTTCTTT
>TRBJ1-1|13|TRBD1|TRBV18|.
CASSLSGQLEAFF
TGTGCCAGCTCACTATCGGGACAGCTTGAAGCTTTCTTT
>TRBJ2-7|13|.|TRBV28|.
CASSLEDSYEQYF
TGTGCCAGCAGTTTAGAAGACAGCTACGAGCAGTACTTC
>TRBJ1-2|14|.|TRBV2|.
CASNQRQDPWGYTF
TGTGCCAGCAACCAAAGACAGGACCCATGGGGCTACACCTTC
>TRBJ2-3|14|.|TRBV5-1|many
CASSLGQSTDTQYF
TGCGCCAGCAGCTTGGGTCAGAGCACAGATACGCAGTATTTT